This passage covers 13 T cell receptor beta chains from one sample sequenced in a study of T cell responses to AZD1222 COVID-19 vaccine. TCRdb's table, derived via immunoSEQ multiplex PCR, lists solely in-frame clones and lacks some. Of 130,000 or so clones listed, about 90% were seen once; the top ten hold approximately 1.7%. The specimen was peripheral blood, collected on day 0 of AZD1222 vaccination. These receptors were taken from an adult in good health.

The chain has TRBV2 and TRBJ2-7, with TRBD1 matching over 9 bases. The trim removed 8 bases at V and 4 bases at J, leaving 24 bases unmatched. The CDR3 is made up of 19 amino acids. Looked up from germline, CDR1 is SNHLY and CDR2 is FYNNEI. Written as DNA, the CDR3 is TGTGCCAGCTTAATTACGGGACCGGGGAACGGGACAGGGAGGTACGAGCAGTACTTC. Protein sequence: CASLITGPGNGTGRYEQYF.

The V gene is TRBV24-1, the J gene TRBJ2-2; D remains ambiguous. The germline V gene has CDR1 KGHDR and CDR2 SFDVKD. V was trimmed by 6 bases and J by 0 bases, leaving 7 bases between them. This CDR3 is built from 14 residues. The CDR3 reads CATSPPSNTGELFF. CDR3 nucleotides: TGTGCCACCAGTCCCCCCTCGAACACCGGGGAGCTGTTTTTT.

The V gene is TRBV18, the J gene TRBJ1-2; TRBD1 aligns across 9 bases. There are 13 residues in the CDR3. V dropped 5 bases and J dropped 7; count of bases not matched to a gene: 5. From germline, CDR1 is KGHSH and CDR2 LQKENI. CDR3 in DNA: TGTGCCAGCTCAACAAACAGGGGGCCTGGCTACACCTTC. This gives the protein CASSTNRGPGYTF.

This clone was counted once. The CDR3 here is CASSVPRVGELFF. CDR3 nucleotides: TGTGCCAGCAGCGTACCACGGGTAGGGGAGCTGTTTTTT. The gene calls are TRBV9 and TRBJ2-2; no clear D gene. This CDR3 spans 13 amino acids. V was pared by 1 base and J by 8 bases, with 9 bases between. The germline gives CDR1 SGDLS, CDR2 YYNGEE.

The chain couples TRBV18 to TRBJ1-1, with D unresolved. Germline assignment: CDR1 KGHSH and CDR2 LQKENI. The CDR3 is 15 residues long. V was trimmed by 5 bases and J by 0 bases, leaving 13 bases between them. CDR3 sequence reads: CASSLRGNLNTEAFF. CDR3 coding DNA: TGTGCCAGCTCATTACGCGGAAACTTGAACACTGAAGCTTTCTTT. Using reference TRBV18 and TRBJ1-1 for the parts outside the CDR3, the full variable domain is NAGVMQNPRHLVRRRGQEARLRCSPMKGHSHVYWYRQLPEEGLKFMVYLQKENIIDESGMPKERFSAEFPKEGPSILRIQQVVRGDSAAYFCASSLRGNLNTEAFFGQGTRLTVV.

This chain joins TRBV18 and TRBJ1-2; 7 nucleotides match TRBD1. V lost 3 bases and J lost 3; bases outside the gene matches: 7. CDR1 and CDR2 (germline): KGHSH, LQKENI. This CDR3 contains 15 residues. The CDR3 DNA sequence: TGTGCCAGCTCACCTGGGACAGAGATCTACTATGGCTACACCTTC. This encodes CASSPGTEIYYGYTF.

This clone was recorded a few times. The V call is TRBV19, the J call TRBJ2-2, with a possible D match to TRBD1 (6 bases). The CDR3 contains 15 residues. V gave up 5 bases and J gave up 4 bases, with 14 bases separating them. Germline V gene sequence: CDR1 LNHDA, CDR2 SQIVND (reference sequence). CDR3 in DNA: TGTGCCAGTAGTTCCCGGCAGGGGAGCACCGGGGAGCTGTTTTTT. It codes for CASSSRQGSTGELFF.

CDR3: CASSLGATDFYNSPLHF. The DNA of the CDR3 is TGTGCCAGCAGCTTGGGGGCGACCGATTTCTATAATTCACCCCTCCACTTT. The rearrangement links TRBV5-6 to TRBJ1-6; D gene ambiguous. The CDR3 is 17 residues long. Germline CDR1 SGHDT, CDR2 YYEEEE. Trimming took 0 bases from V and 3 from J, leaving 13 bases between them.

The chain couples TRBV3-1 (or the pseudogene TRBV3-2) to TRBJ2-1; D gene ambiguous. Between the trimmed V and J ends, which lost 1 base and 3 bases, there was a span of 4 bases. The CDR3 sequence is 13 residues long. Germline assignment: CDR1 LGHDT and CDR2 YNNKEL (reference sequence). The CDR3 protein is CASSQGNYNEQFF. Here the CDR3 DNA reads TGTGCCAGCAGCCAAGGTAACTACAATGAGCAGTTCTTC.

The V gene is TRBV18, the J gene TRBJ2-1; 13 bases map to TRBD2. V trimming: 3 bases; J trimming: 8 bases; junction bases outside the gene matches: 1. Germline V CDR1 and CDR2: KGHSH, LQKENI. The CDR3 contains 14 residues. CDR3 in amino acids: CASSPGLAGDEQFF. The CDR3 coding sequence is TGTGCCAGCTCACCCGGACTAGCGGGAGATGAGCAGTTCTTC.

A word on this clone: Different DNA sequences within this sample yield the same CDR3. CDR3 DNA: TGTGCCAGCAGTGAACAGGGGAACACTGAAGCTTTCTTT. The encoded protein is CASSEQGNTEAFF. The rearrangement joins TRBV2 to TRBJ1-1, with D tentatively TRBD1 (5 bases). This CDR3 spans 13 amino acids. Deletions cut 2 bases from V and 1 base from J, with 5 bases between. Per germline, CDR1 SNHLY and CDR2 FYNNEI.

The V call is TRBV4-3, the J call TRBJ2-3, with unresolved D. The V gene lost 1 base and the J gene lost 1 base, with 9 bases spanning the gap. CDR3 size: 15 residues. The germline CDR1 and CDR2 sequences are LGHNA and YSLEER. The CDR3 loop is CASSQGRAGTDTQYF. The CDR3, as DNA: TGCGCCAGCAGCCAAGGTCGCGCGGGCACAGATACGCAGTATTTT.

This clone was detected once. The chain employs TRBV6-5 and TRBJ2-2; TRBD1 is a possible D gene (8 bases). The CDR3 has 14 amino acids. V gave up 8 bases and J gave up 3 bases, with 13 bases separating them. Germline CDR1 MNHEY, CDR2 SVGAGI. The CDR3: CASGTGGDTGELFF. The DNA of the CDR3 is TGTGCCAGCGGAACAGGGGGGGACACCGGGGAGCTGTTTTTT.